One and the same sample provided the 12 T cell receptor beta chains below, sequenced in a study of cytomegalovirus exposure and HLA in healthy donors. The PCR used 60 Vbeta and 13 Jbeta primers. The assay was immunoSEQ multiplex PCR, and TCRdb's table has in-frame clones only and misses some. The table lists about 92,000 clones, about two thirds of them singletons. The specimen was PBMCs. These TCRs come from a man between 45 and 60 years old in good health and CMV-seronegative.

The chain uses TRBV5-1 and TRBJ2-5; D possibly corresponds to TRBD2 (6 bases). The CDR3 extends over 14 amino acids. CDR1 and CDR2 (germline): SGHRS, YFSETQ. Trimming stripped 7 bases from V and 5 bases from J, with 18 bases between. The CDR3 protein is CASGDGSEGETQYF. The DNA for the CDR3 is TGCGCCAGCGGAGACGGGAGTGAGGGGGAGACCCAGTACTTC.

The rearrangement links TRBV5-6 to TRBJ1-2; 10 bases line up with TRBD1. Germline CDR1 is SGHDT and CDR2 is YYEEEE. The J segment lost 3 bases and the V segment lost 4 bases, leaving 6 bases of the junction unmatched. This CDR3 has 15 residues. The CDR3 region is CASSPDRGLDYGYTF. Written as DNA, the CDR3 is TGTGCCAGCAGCCCCGACAGGGGGCTCGACTATGGCTACACCTTC. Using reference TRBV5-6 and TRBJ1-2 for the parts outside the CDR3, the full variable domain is DAGVTQSPTHLIKTRGQQVTLRCSPKSGHDTVSWYQQALGQGPQFIFQYYEEEERQRGNFPDRFSGHQFPNYSSELNVNALLLGDSALYLCASSPDRGLDYGYTFGSGTRLTVV.

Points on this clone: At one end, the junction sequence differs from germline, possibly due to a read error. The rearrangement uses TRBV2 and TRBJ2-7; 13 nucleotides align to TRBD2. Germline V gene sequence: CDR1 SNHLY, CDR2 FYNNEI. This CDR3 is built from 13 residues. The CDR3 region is CASQGLAGWRYNF. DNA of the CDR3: TGTGCCAGCCAGGGACTAGCGGGGTGGAGGTACAACTTC.

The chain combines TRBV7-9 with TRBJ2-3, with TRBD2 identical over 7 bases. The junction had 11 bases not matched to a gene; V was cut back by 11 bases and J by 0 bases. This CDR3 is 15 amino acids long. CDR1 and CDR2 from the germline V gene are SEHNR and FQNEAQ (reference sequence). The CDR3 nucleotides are TGTGCCGTCCCGATGGGGGGGTATAGCACAGATACGCAGTATTTT. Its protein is CAVPMGGYSTDTQYF.

The CDR3: CASSVASGGYNEQFF. The CDR3 nucleotides read TGTGCCAGCAGCGTAGCTAGCGGGGGCTACAATGAGCAGTTCTTC. The V gene is TRBV9, the J gene TRBJ2-1, with TRBD2 matching 10 bases. Germline CDR1 is SGDLS and CDR2 is YYNGEE. The CDR3 spans 15 residues. V dropped 0 bases and J dropped 3; count of bases not matched to a gene: 0.

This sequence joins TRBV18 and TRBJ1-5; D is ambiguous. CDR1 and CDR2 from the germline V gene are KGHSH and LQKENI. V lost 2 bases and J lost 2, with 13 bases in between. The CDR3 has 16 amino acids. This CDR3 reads CASSPYDSGGNQPQHF. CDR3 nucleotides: TGTGCCAGCTCACCATATGACTCCGGAGGCAATCAGCCCCAGCATTTT.

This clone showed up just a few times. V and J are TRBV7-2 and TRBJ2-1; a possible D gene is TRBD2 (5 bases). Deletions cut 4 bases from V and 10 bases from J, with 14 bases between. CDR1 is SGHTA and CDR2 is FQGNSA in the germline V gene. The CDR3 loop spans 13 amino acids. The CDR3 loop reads CASSSGRETEQFF. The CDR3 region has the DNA TGTGCCAGCAGCTCCGGTAGGGAGACCGAGCAGTTCTTC.

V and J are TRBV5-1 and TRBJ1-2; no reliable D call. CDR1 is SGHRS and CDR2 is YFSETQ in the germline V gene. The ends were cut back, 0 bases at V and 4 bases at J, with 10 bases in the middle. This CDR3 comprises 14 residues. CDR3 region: CASSLAGRAYGYTF. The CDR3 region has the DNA TGCGCCAGCAGCTTGGCTGGGCGGGCCTATGGCTACACCTTC.

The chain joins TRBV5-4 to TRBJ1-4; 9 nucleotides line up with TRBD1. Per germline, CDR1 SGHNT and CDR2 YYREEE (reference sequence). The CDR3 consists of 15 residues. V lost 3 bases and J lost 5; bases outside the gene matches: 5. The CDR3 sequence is CASSYRTGVNEKLFF. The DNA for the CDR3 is TGTGCCAGCAGCTATCGGACAGGGGTGAATGAAAAACTGTTTTTT.

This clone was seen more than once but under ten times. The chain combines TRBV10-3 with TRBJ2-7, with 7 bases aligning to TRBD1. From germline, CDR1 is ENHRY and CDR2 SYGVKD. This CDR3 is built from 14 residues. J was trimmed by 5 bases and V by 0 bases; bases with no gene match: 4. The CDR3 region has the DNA TGTGCCATCAGTGAGTCGCACAGGGGCAACGAGCAGTACTTC. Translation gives CAISESHRGNEQYF.

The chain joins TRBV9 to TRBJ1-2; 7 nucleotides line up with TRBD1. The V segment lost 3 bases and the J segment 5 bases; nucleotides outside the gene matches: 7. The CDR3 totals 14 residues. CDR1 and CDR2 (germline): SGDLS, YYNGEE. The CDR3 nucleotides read TGTGCCAGCAGCGGCCGGACAGGTATATATGGCTACACCTTC. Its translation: CASSGRTGIYGYTF.

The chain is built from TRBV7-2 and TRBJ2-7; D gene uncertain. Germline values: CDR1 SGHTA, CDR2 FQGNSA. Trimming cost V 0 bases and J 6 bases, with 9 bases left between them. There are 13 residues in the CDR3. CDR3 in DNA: TGTGCCAGCAGCTTAGCGTTCAGATTCGAGCAGTACTTC. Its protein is CASSLAFRFEQYF.